A single sample is the source of the 28 T cell receptor beta chains below, sequenced in a study of T cells in Graves' hyperthyroidism and ophthalmopathy. It was RNA transcripts that yielded the amplified TCR beta CDR3 regions. Researchers ran a first-round RT-PCR on the TCR CDR3 using the HTBI primer set. MiXCR was run by TCRdb on the multiplex PCR reads, yielding one entry per CDR3 protein. Of fewer than 750,000 distinct CDR3 sequences listed, approximately 15% are singletons. The sequenced material came from blood. These receptor sequences come from a woman in her forties or fifties with Graves' ophthalmopathy.

A word on this clonotype: Given a much more abundant clone one base away, this may be a read error. The chain recombines TRBV4-3 with TRBJ2-7, with D possibly being TRBD1 (5 bases). The assigned J gene may be wrong: the sequence end matches TRBJ2-1 better. CDR3 length: 17 residues. Germline V gene data show CDR1 as LGHNA and CDR2 as YSLEER. CDR3 DNA sequence: TGCGCCAGCAGCCAATTCCAAGGGGCGATATCCAACTACGAGCAGTTCTTC. Translated: CASSQFQGAISNYEQFF.

This clonotype has at least ten counts. The V and J genes are TRBV11-3 and TRBJ2-3; D unclear. Deletions cut 3 bases from V and 5 bases from J, with 9 bases between. Germline V CDR1 and CDR2: SGHNT, YENEEA. The CDR3 is 13 residues long. In DNA form, the CDR3 reads TGTGCCAGCAGCTTTCGTGGGATAGATACGCAGTATTTT. This sequence encodes CASSFRGIDTQYF.

The chain uses TRBV30 and TRBJ1-1; no reliable D call. CDR3 length equals 14 residues. Per germline, CDR1 GTSNPN and CDR2 SVGIG (reference sequence). V lost 7 bases and J lost 11, with 26 bases in between. The CDR3: CASNNQDMALDAFF. The CDR3 coding sequence is TGTGCCTCGAATAACCAAGACATGGCTCTTGACGCTTTCTTT.

This clonotype was counted at least ten times. The CDR3 DNA reads TGTGCCTGGGGGGCGGTAATAAACAATGAGCAGTTCTTC. This codes for CAWGAVINNEQFF. The chain has TRBV30 and TRBJ2-1, with D tentatively TRBD1 (5 bases). The V and J ends lost 5 bases and 5 bases respectively, with 13 bases between them. The germline V gene encodes CDR1 GTSNPN and CDR2 SVGIG (reference sequence). The length of the CDR3 is 13 residues.

This clonotype has a handful of counts. The chain combines TRBV20-1 with TRBJ1-5; 9 bases are shared with TRBD1. CDR3 length: 16 amino acids. J lost 3 bases, V lost 1 base, and 7 bases had no gene match. Looked up from germline, CDR1 is DFQATT and CDR2 is SNEGSKA (reference sequence). CDR3 DNA sequence: TGCAGTGCTAGAGTACAGGGGGCTTTTGACAATCAGCCCCAGCATTTT. Translating it yields CSARVQGAFDNQPQHF.

Note on this clonotype: A much bigger clone sits one base away, suggesting this may be a read error. The chain couples TRBV5-1 to TRBJ1-1; D is ambiguous. This CDR3 is 14 amino acids long. CDR1 and CDR2 from the germline V gene are SGHRS and YFSETQ. The CDR3 region is CASSPSSGSAEAFF. The CDR3 nucleotides are TGTGCCAGCAGCCCCTCAAGCGGCAGCGCTGAAGCTTTCTTT.

This clonotype was seen ten or more times. The rearrangement uses TRBV5-5 and TRBJ2-3, with 7 nucleotides matching TRBD1. The V and J ends lost 6 bases and 0 bases, in that order; junction bases with no gene match: 7. CDR1 is SGHKS, CDR2 YYEKEE, per germline (reference sequence). The CDR3 is 15 residues long. DNA for the CDR3: TGTGCCAGCATGCGATCGACAGGGAGCACAGATACGCAGTATTTT. Protein sequence: CASMRSTGSTDTQYF. The full variable domain, in which reference TRBV5-5 and TRBJ2-3 provide the parts outside the CDR3, is DAGVTQSPTHLIKTRGQQVTLRCSPISGHKSVSWYQQVLGQGPQFIFQYYEKEERGRGNFPDRFSARQFPNYSSELNVNALLLGDSALYLCASMRSTGSTDTQYFGPGTRLTVL.

This clonotype was recorded a few times. V usage is TRBV7-2 and J usage is TRBJ2-3; 12 bases agree with TRBD2. V lost 1 base and J lost 2; bases outside the gene matches: 4. CDR3 length equals 17 residues. Germline CDR1 is SGHTA and CDR2 is FQGNSA. CDR3 coding DNA: TGTGCCAGCAGCTTAGTACTAGCGGGAGGCCCCACAGATACGCAGTATTTT. Translated, it gives CASSLVLAGGPTDTQYF.

This clonotype was recorded many times. This chain connects TRBV7-2 to TRBJ2-3, with D possibly TRBD2 on 6 matching bases. This CDR3 has 15 residues. V gave up 2 bases and J gave up 1 base, with 10 bases separating them. CDR1 is SGHTA and CDR2 is FQGNSA in the germline V gene. The CDR3 reads CASSLIGSGTDTQYF. Written as DNA, the CDR3 is TGTGCCAGCAGCTTAATCGGGAGTGGCACAGATACGCAGTATTTT.

This clonotype has a count of ten or more. V and J are TRBV10-3 and TRBJ1-1, with D possibly TRBD1 on 5 matching bases. This CDR3 is 14 amino acids long. Trimming removed 10 bases at V and 3 bases at J, with 18 bases between. Looked up from germline, CDR1 is ENHRY and CDR2 is SYGVKD. The CDR3 protein is CATETGTRDTEAFF. In DNA form, the CDR3 reads TGTGCCACCGAAACTGGGACTCGGGACACTGAAGCTTTCTTT.

This clonotype was counted only a few times. The rearrangement links TRBV11-2 to TRBJ1-2; D unresolved. Germline CDR1 is SGHAT and CDR2 is FQNNGV. The CDR3 is made up of 13 amino acids. V lost 2 bases and J 6 bases, leaving 10 bases between the germline ends. The CDR3 sequence: CASSLTRADGYTF. In DNA form, the CDR3 reads TGTGCCAGCAGCTTAACTAGGGCGGATGGCTACACCTTC.

This clonotype was detected only a few times. The J gene is TRBJ2-6, the V gene TRBV7-2; D perhaps matches TRBD1 (6 bases). The CDR3 runs 14 residues. The V end was cut by 5 bases, the J end by 1 base, with 6 bases between. The germline CDR1 and CDR2 sequences are SGHTA and FQGNSA. CDR3: CASSGTSGANVLTF. The CDR3 DNA sequence: TGTGCCAGCAGCGGGACATCTGGGGCCAACGTCCTGACTTTC.

The rearrangement uses TRBV5-8 and TRBJ1-1, with TRBD1 matching 7 bases. Germline CDR1 is SGHTS and CDR2 is YDEGEE. Germline trimming cut 6 bases from V and 2 bases from J; bases unmatched to any gene: 16. This CDR3 region has 17 residues. The CDR3 sequence: CASTIYNRQGLNTEAFF. CDR3 sequence (DNA): TGTGCCAGCACCATATACAACAGACAGGGACTTAACACTGAAGCTTTCTTT.

Only a few counts were recorded for this clonotype. Given a much more abundant clone one base away, this may be a read error. The chain joins TRBV7-8 to TRBJ2-3; 8 nucleotides agree with TRBD2. The CDR3 is made up of 15 amino acids. V lost 7 bases, J lost 5 bases, and 11 bases stayed unmatched. The germline V gene encodes CDR1 SGHVS and CDR2 FQNEAQ. CDR3 residues: CASTRWTSRVDTQYF. CDR3 DNA: TGTGCCAGCACACGCTGGACTAGCCGTGTAGATACGCAGTATTTT.

CDR3 bases: TGTGCCAGCAGCCTGAGCGGGGGGGAATATGAGCAGTTCTTC. Its protein product is CASSLSGGEYEQFF. This chain links TRBV4-2 with TRBJ2-1; TRBD2 agrees at 10 bases. The CDR3 runs to 14 residues. Germline V gene lookup returns CDR1 LGHNA and CDR2 YNFKEQ. V was clipped by 4 bases and J by 8 bases; unmatched bases: 5.

Many counts were recorded for this clonotype. The chain joins TRBV11-3 to TRBJ2-7; 10 bases align to TRBD1. CDR1 and CDR2 from the germline V gene are SGHNT and YENEEA. This CDR3 has 16 residues. The junction had 9 bases not matched to a gene; V was cut back by 5 bases and J by 2 bases. CDR3 region: CASSVVGTGVAYEQYF. DNA of the CDR3: TGTGCCAGCAGCGTAGTGGGGACAGGGGTGGCCTACGAGCAGTACTTC.

This clonotype was counted a few times. This clone may be a read error of a much larger clone one base away. Here the CDR3 omits its conserved ending phenylalanine or tryptophan, so a read error is the likely source. The chain carries TRBV27 and TRBJ1-1; maybe TRBD1 (6 bases). In germline, CDR1 is MNHEY, CDR2 SMNVEV (reference sequence). The CDR3 extends over 16 amino acids. V lost 6 bases to trimming and J lost 0 bases, with 17 bases between them. The CDR3 bases are TGTGCCAGCAGCCCTCGTTCCGGGACACTGAACACTGAAGCTTTCTTA. Translating gives CASSPRSGTLNTEAFL.

This clonotype came up many times. The J gene is TRBJ2-7, the V gene TRBV12-5; 7 bases align to TRBD2. This CDR3 is 11 amino acids long. Germline loops: CDR1 LGHNT, CDR2 FRNRAP. Losses at the gene ends were 8 bases for V and 4 bases for J; bases not matched to a gene: 2. The CDR3, as DNA: TGTGCTAGTCAGCGGGATTACGAGCAGTACTTC. It encodes CASQRDYEQYF.

Of note for this clonotype: A much larger clone is a single base away; this may be a read error. This chain joins TRBV7-9 and TRBJ1-2; 9 positions agree with TRBD1. Germline assignment: CDR1 SEHNR and CDR2 FQNEAQ (reference sequence). The CDR3 has 14 amino acids. CDR3 residues: CASSLVGQGRGYIF. CDR3 sequence (DNA): TGTGCCAGCAGCTTAGTAGGACAGGGGAGAGGCTACATCTTC.

This clonotype was detected ten times or more. The chain has TRBV11-2 and TRBJ2-2; TRBD2 matches at 9 bases. Trimming at V came to 6 bases and at J to 1 base, leaving 6 bases not matched to a gene. Germline values: CDR1 SGHAT, CDR2 FQNNGV. The CDR3 is 16 residues long. The CDR3 here is CASRRASGKNTGELFF. The CDR3 DNA follows: TGTGCCAGCAGACGAGCTAGCGGGAAGAACACCGGGGAGCTGTTTTTT.

The V gene is TRBV5-1, the J gene TRBJ2-7; D may be TRBD1 (6 bases). The CDR3 sequence is 14 residues long. Germline assignment: CDR1 SGHRS and CDR2 YFSETQ. V was clipped by 1 base and J by 7 bases, with 15 bases between them. CDR3 coding DNA: TGCGCCAGCAGCTTGAAGCCAGGGGCTGCGGAGCAGTACTTC. Protein sequence: CASSLKPGAAEQYF.

This clonotype was seen only once. This chain links TRBV27 with TRBJ1-3; maybe TRBD1 (6 bases). CDR3 length: 13 residues. Germline lookup yields CDR1 MNHEY and CDR2 SMNVEV (reference sequence). Trimming left V 8 bases short and J 0 bases short, with 8 bases between. The CDR3 sequence is CASQGYSGNTIYF. The CDR3 coding sequence is TGTGCCAGCCAGGGGTACTCTGGAAACACCATATATTTT.

This clonotype has at least ten counts. V usage is TRBV3-1 and J usage is TRBJ1-4; no definite D call. CDR3 length: 14 amino acids. Trimming stripped 4 bases from V and 3 bases from J, with 9 bases between. CDR1 and CDR2 from the germline V gene are LGHDT and YNNKEL (reference sequence). The CDR3 loop reads CASSPDRPNEKLFF. The CDR3 DNA follows: TGTGCCAGCAGCCCCGACCGGCCTAATGAAAAACTGTTTTTT.

This chain uses TRBV6-1 with TRBJ2-7; no definite D call. This CDR3 has 13 residues. Trimming took off 1 base at V and 5 bases at J, with 9 bases between the two ends. CDR1 MNHNS and CDR2 SASEGT come from the germline V gene. CDR3 residues: CASSEGLAHEQYF. In DNA form, the CDR3 reads TGTGCCAGCAGTGAAGGGTTAGCCCACGAGCAGTACTTC.

The V call is TRBV2, the J call TRBJ1-1; tentative D call: TRBD1 (6 bases). Germline V lookup: CDR1 SNHLY, CDR2 FYNNEI. V gave up 9 bases and J gave up 0 bases, with 17 bases separating them. This CDR3 has 15 amino acids. The CDR3 bases are TGTGCCAGGGCAGCGGACAGTGACATGAACACTGAAGCTTTCTTT. Protein: CARAADSDMNTEAFF.

This clonotype was recorded at least ten times. The genes are TRBV9 and TRBJ1-2; TRBD1 might be the D (6 bases). This CDR3 region has 13 residues. V was clipped by 3 bases and J by 1 base, with 7 bases between them. Germline V gene data show CDR1 as SGDLS and CDR2 as YYNGEE. CDR3 coding DNA: TGTGCCAGCAGCGGGACAGATAACTATGGCTACACCTTC. This encodes CASSGTDNYGYTF. Full variable domain (rest looked up from reference TRBV9 and TRBJ1-2): DSGVTQTPKHLITATGQRVTLRCSPRSGDLSVYWYQQSLDQGLQFLIQYYNGEERAKGNILERFSAQQFPDLHSELNLSSLELGDSALYFCASSGTDNYGYTFGSGTRLTVV.

This clonotype came up many times. This rearrangement joins TRBV24-1 to TRBJ1-1; D gene uncertain. Trimming left V 5 bases short and J 1 base short, with 7 bases between. This CDR3 has 13 amino acids. Germline CDR1 and CDR2: KGHDR and SFDVKD. The CDR3 sequence is CATSGGQNTEAFF. CDR3 in DNA: TGTGCCACCAGTGGAGGCCAGAACACTGAAGCTTTCTTT.

J is TRBJ2-7 and V is TRBV3-2; TRBD2 reflects the table's D call only, with no check against the DNA. TRBV3-2 is designated a pseudogene. CDR3 length equals 16 residues. CDR3 residues: CASSLRRRERLYEQYF. The CDR3 region has the DNA TGTGCCAGCAGTCTAAGAAGGCGGGAGAGGTTATACGAGCAGTACTTC.